A selection of T cell receptor beta chains follows, all from one sample in a study of post-analysis software for immune sequencing data. TCRdb redid the calling of the PCR reads with MiXCR, one entry per CDR3 protein. This repertoire shows 800,000 to 950,000 distinct CDR3 sequences, under 70% found once; its top ten account for about 4.5%. The sequenced sample consisted of blood. These receptors originate from a girl between 10 and 17 years old with multiple sclerosis. The CDR3 runs from the conserved cysteine through the conserved F or W. The D gene is left open where the match is weak. The size entry is marked missing in some rows and otherwise reads once, few, many or a size class.

J gene | clone size | V gene | D gene | CDR3 DNA | CDR3 protein
TRBJ2-2 | NA | TRBV11-2 | NA | TGTGCCAGCAGCTTAGTCGGCGGAGGTAGCGGGGAGCTGTTTTTT | CASSLVGGGSGELFF
TRBJ2-5 | NA | TRBV5-1 | TRBD2 | TGCGCCAGCAGCAGGGGCGGGGGACCGCAGGAGACCCAGTACTTC | CASSRGGGPQETQYF
TRBJ2-1 | NA | TRBV6-5 | NA | TGTGCCAGCTTTTCGGGACTCGATACCTACAATGAGCAGTTCTTC | CASFSGLDTYNEQFF
TRBJ2-3 | few | TRBV29-1 | NA | TGCAGCGTCCTGAACAGCGATACGCAGTATTTT | CSVLNSDTQYF
TRBJ2-3 | once | TRBV29-1 | TRBD1 | TGCAGCGTTGAAGAGGAGACAGGGGTGTGGACAGATACGCAGTATTTT | CSVEEETGVWTDTQYF
TRBJ2-7 | NA | TRBV20-1 | NA | TGCAGTGCTAGAGATTCCCGGGACGGGCCTCTTGACGAGCAGTACTTC | CSARDSRDGPLDEQYF
TRBJ2-6 | NA | TRBV6-2/TRBV6-3 | NA | TGTGCCAGCAGTTACTCGATCAGCTCTGGGGCCAACGTCCTGACTTTC | CASSYSISSGANVLTF
TRBJ1-4 | NA | TRBV12-3/TRBV12-4 | NA | TGTGCCAGCAGTCCCTTGGGAGGGGAAAGAGAAAAACTGTTTTTT | CASSPLGGEREKLFF
TRBJ1-1 | many | TRBV4-1 | NA | TGCGCCAGCAGCCATCCTGGACAGTTTGAAGCTTTCTTT | CASSHPGQFEAFF
TRBJ1-2 | NA | TRBV7-9 | NA | TGTGCCAGCAGCCGGCCGGGGGGAATTGACTATGGCTACACCTTC | CASSRPGGIDYGYTF
TRBJ2-1 | NA | TRBV7-3 | TRBD1 | TGTGACAGCAGCCCCCGGGACAGGGACTACCATGAGCAGTTCTTC | CDSSPRDRDYHEQFF
TRBJ2-5 | NA | TRBV7-9 | TRBD2 | TGTGCCAGCACCCGACTAGCGGGGGGAGAGACCCAGTACTTC | CASTRLAGGETQYF
TRBJ2-7 | NA | TRBV7-9 | NA | TGTGCCAGCAGCTACGCCTCCTATGGGAGATACGAGCAGTACTTC | CASSYASYGRYEQYF
TRBJ2-4 | few | TRBV27 | NA | TGTGCCAGCAGTTTAAAAGTGTCAGGTGGCAGGGAAAACATTCAGTACTTC | CASSLKVSGGRENIQYF
TRBJ2-5 | NA | TRBV6-6 | NA | TGTGCCAGCAGTCAGACATTGAAGACCCAGTACTTC | CASSQTLKTQYF
TRBJ2-7 | few | TRBV27 | TRBD2 | TGTGCCAGCAGCACGGGGGGCTACGAGCAGTACTTC | CASSTGGYEQYF
TRBJ2-5 | few | TRBV29-1 | NA | TGCAGCGTCGCTAATGAGGCCGCCGTGGGGACCCAGTACTTC | CSVANEAAVGTQYF
TRBJ2-5 | NA | TRBV29-1 | NA | TGCAGCGTTGAGGACACAGAAGGGGCTCGAGAGACCCAGTACTTC | CSVEDTEGARETQYF
TRBJ2-5 | NA | TRBV7-9 | TRBD2 | TGTGCCAGCAGCCCCGACGTGATGGGGGGGAGATCCTACAATGAGCAGTACTTC | CASSPDVMGGRSYNEQYF
TRBJ1-1 | NA | TRBV4-1 | NA | TGCGCCAGCAGCCAAGCGGGAGGGAGGGGGGACACTGAAGCTTTCTTT | CASSQAGGRGDTEAFF
TRBJ2-1 | NA | TRBV4-1 | TRBD2 | TGCGCCAGCAGCCGCACTAGCGCTTCCTACAATGAGCAGTTCTTC | CASSRTSASYNEQFF
TRBJ1-2 | NA | TRBV27 | NA | TGTGCCAGTAGTATGGGACGAAACTATGGCTACACCTTC | CASSMGRNYGYTF
TRBJ1-5 | once | TRBV3-1 | NA | TGTGCCGGCAGCCAGGGGAATCAGCCCCAGCATTTT | CAGSQGNQPQHF
TRBJ2-5 | NA | TRBV5-1 | TRBD1 | TGCGCCAGCAGCCACGGGACAGGGACACAAGAGACCCAGTACTTC | CASSHGTGTQETQYF
TRBJ2-3 | few | TRBV7-9 | TRBD1 | TGTGCCAGCAGCCGAAAGGGTCCGGGACAGGCCCCAGATACGCAGTATTTT | CASSRKGPGQAPDTQYF
TRBJ2-3 | NA | TRBV6-2/TRBV6-3 | NA | TGTGCCAGCACCAAGATTCCAGCCTCGGATACGCAGTATTTT | CASTKIPASDTQYF
TRBJ2-7 | few | TRBV7-9 | NA | TGTGCCAGCAGCTTAGGAAGGCAGGCCTACGAGCAGTACTTC | CASSLGRQAYEQYF
TRBJ2-1 | few | TRBV27 | TRBD2 | TGTGCCAGCAGTCCTCCGGGACTAGCGGGGTCCCTCTTGAACAATGAGCAGTTCTTC | CASSPPGLAGSLLNNEQFF
TRBJ2-1 | NA | TRBV5-1 | NA | TGCGCCAGCAGCTTGGGTCTAGCCCCTAACAATGAGCAGTTCTTC | CASSLGLAPNNEQFF
TRBJ1-1 | once | TRBV20-1 | TRBD1 | TGCAGTGCAACCCGAGGACAGGGGTCCGGTGAAGCTTTCTTT | CSATRGQGSGEAFF
TRBJ2-5 | few | TRBV6-6 | TRBD2 | TGTGCCAGCAGCCCGGGACTAGCGAATTCGTACCAAGAGACCCAGTACTTC | CASSPGLANSYQETQYF
TRBJ2-3 | NA | TRBV15 | TRBD2 | TGTGTCACCAGCAGAGTTCTAGCGGCTAGCACAGATACGCAGTATTTT | CVTSRVLAASTDTQYF
TRBJ2-1 | NA | TRBV20-1 | NA | TGCAGTGCTAGAGCGTGGGAGACCTACGAGCAGTTCTTC | CSARAWETYEQFF
TRBJ1-4 | NA | TRBV3-1 | NA | TGTGCCAGCAGTCTAGGACAGAGCTATAATGAAAAACTGTTTTTT | CASSLGQSYNEKLFF
TRBJ2-7 | few | TRBV29-1 | NA | TGCAGCGTTACTCCCGGGACGCCTACCTACGAGCAGTACTTC | CSVTPGTPTYEQYF
TRBJ2-2 | NA | TRBV9 | TRBD1 | TGTGCCAGCAGCGTCCGGACAGGGGTTTACACCGGGGAGCTGTTTTTT | CASSVRTGVYTGELFF
TRBJ2-3 | NA | TRBV5-1 | TRBD2 | TGCGCCAGCAGCATGGGACCAGCGGGATCCAGCACAGATACGCAGTATTTT | CASSMGPAGSSTDTQYF